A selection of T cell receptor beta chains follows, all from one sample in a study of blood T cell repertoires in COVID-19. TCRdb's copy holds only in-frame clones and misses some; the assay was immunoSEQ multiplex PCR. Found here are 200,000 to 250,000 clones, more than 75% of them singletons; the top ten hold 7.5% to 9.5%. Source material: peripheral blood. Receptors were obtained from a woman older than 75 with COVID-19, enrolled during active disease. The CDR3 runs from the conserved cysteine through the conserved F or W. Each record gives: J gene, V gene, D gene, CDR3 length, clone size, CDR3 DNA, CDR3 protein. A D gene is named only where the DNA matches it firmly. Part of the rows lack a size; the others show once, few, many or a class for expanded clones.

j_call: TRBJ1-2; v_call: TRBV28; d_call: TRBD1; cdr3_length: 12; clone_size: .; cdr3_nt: TGTGCCAGCAGTCCAGACAGGGGAGGGTACACCTTC; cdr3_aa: CASSPDRGGYTF
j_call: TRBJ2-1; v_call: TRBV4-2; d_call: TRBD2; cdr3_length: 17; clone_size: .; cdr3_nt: TGTGCCAGCAGCCAAGGGACTAGCGGGAGCCCATACAATGAGCAGTTCTTC; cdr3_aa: CASSQGTSGSPYNEQFF
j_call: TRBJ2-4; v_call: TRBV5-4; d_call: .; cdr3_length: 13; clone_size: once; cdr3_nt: TGTGCCAGCAGCTTCCGGGACAAAGACATTCAGTACTTC; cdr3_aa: CASSFRDKDIQYF
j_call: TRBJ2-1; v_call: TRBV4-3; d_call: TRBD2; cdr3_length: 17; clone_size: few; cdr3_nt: TGCGCCAGCAGCCAAGATTATCGTGGGAGGGCCTCCCATGAGCAGTTCTTC; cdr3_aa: CASSQDYRGRASHEQFF
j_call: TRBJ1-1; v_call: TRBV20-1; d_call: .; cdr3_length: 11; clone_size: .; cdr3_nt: TGCAGTGCTAACAGGGCCACTGAAGCTTTCTTT; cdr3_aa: CSANRATEAFF
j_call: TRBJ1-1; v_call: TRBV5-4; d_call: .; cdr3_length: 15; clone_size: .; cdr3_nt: TGTGCCAGCAGCGGGGCTCGGGGGGCGCACACTGAAGCTTTCTTT; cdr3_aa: CASSGARGAHTEAFF
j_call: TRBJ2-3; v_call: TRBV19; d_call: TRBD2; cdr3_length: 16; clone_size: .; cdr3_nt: TGTGCCAGTAGTGGCCGACTAGCGGGAGAAGGAGATACGCAGTATTTT; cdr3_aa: CASSGRLAGEGDTQYF
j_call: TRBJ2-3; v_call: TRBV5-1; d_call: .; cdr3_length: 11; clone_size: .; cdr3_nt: TGCGCCAGCAGCCAAACAGATACGCAGTATTTT; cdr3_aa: CASSQTDTQYF
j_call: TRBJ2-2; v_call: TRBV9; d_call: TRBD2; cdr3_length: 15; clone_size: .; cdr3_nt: TGTGCCAGCAGCCTTGGGAGCGGGAGACCCGGGGAGCTGTTTTTT; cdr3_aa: CASSLGSGRPGELFF
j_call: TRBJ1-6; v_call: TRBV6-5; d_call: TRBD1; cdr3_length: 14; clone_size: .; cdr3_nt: TGTGCCAGCACGACAGGGCTGGATAATTCACCCCTCCACTTT; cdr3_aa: CASTTGLDNSPLHF
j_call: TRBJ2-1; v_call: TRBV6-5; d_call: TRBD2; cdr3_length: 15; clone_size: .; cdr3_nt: TGTGCCGGAGGGACTAGCGGGAGGGGAGGGGATGAGCAGTTCTTC; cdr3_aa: CAGGTSGRGGDEQFF
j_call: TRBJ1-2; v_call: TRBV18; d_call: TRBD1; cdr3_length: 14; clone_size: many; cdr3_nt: TGTGCCAGCTCACTCGGGACAGGAGCCTATGGCTACACCTTC; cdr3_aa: CASSLGTGAYGYTF
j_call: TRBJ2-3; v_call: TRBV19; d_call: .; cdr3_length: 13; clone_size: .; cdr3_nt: TGTGCCAGTAGTAAGGGCGGGACAGATACGCAGTATTTT; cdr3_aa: CASSKGGTDTQYF
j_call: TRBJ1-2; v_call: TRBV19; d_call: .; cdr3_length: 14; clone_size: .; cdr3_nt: TGTGCCAGTAGTATGGACAGCGGAGTCTATGGCTACACCTTC; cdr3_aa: CASSMDSGVYGYTF
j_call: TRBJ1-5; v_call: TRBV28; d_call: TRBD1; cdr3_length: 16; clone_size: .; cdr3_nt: TGTGCCAGCACCCCCTGGGACAGGGGGTCGGGTCAGCCCCAGCATTTT; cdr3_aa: CASTPWDRGSGQPQHF
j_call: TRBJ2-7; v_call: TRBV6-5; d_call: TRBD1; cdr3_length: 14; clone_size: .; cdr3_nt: TGTGCCAGCAGGGGGGACAGGGGATCCTACGAGCAGTACTTC; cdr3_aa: CASRGDRGSYEQYF
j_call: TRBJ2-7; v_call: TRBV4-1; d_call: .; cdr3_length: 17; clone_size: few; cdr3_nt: TGCGCCAGCAGCCAAGAATTACCGGGGTTTTCCTCCTACGAGCAGTACTTC; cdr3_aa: CASSQELPGFSSYEQYF
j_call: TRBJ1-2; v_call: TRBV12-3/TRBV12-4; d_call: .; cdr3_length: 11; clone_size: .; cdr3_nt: TGTGCTTCAAGGGGAAAGGGTGGCTACACCTTC; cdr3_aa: CASRGKGGYTF
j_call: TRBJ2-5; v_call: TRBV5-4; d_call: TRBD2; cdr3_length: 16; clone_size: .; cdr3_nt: TGTGCCAGCAGCCCGGGCGGGACTAGAAGGGAAGAGACCCAGTACTTC; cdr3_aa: CASSPGGTRREETQYF
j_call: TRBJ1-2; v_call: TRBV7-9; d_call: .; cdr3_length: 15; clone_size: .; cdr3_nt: TGTGCCAGCAGCTTAAGTGACTCCTCTCGACAGGTTTGCACCTTC; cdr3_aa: CASSLSDSSRQVCTF
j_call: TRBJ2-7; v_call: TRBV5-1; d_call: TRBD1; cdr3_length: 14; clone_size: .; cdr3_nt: TGCGCCAGCAGCTCGGGACAGGGAGAATACGAGCAGTACTTC; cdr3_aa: CASSSGQGEYEQYF
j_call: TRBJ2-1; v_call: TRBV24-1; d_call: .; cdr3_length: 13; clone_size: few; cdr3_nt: TGTGCCACCAGTGATCCTAGAATCGGGGGGCAGTTCTTC; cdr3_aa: CATSDPRIGGQFF
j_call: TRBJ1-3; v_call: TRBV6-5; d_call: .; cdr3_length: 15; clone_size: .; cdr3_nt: TGTGCCAGCAGTTACTACCGGGACTCTGGAAACACCATATATTTT; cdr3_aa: CASSYYRDSGNTIYF
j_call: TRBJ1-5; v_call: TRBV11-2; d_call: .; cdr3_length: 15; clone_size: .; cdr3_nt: TGTGCCAGCAGCTTAGATCTGGGGCGAAATCAGCCCCAGCATTTT; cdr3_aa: CASSLDLGRNQPQHF
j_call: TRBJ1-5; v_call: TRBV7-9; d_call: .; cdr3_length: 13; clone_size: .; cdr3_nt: TGTGCCAGCTGCCGGGACAACAATCAGCCCCAGCATTTT; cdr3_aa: CASCRDNNQPQHF
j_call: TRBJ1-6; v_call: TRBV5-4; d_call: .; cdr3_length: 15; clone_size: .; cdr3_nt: TGTGCCAGCAGCTTACGGAGCACTTTAAATTCACCCCTCCACTTT; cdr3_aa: CASSLRSTLNSPLHF
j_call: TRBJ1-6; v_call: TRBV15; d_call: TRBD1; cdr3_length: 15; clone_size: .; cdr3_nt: TGTGCCACCAGCAGATATGGGCAGGGGGATTCACCCCTCCACTTT; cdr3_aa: CATSRYGQGDSPLHF
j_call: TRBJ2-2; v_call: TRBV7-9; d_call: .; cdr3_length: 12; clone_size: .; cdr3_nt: TGTGCCAGCTTCATGAACACCGGGGAGCTGTTTTTT; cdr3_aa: CASFMNTGELFF
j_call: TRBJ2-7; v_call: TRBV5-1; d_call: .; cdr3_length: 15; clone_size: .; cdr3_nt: TGCGCCAGCAGGCCCGACCCGCGGGGCGTCTACGAGCAGTACTTC; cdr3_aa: CASRPDPRGVYEQYF
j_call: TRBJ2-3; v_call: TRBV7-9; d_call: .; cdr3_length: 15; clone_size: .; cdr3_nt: TGTGCCAGCAGCTTAGCCGGGCAGGGGAGAAATACGCAGTATTTT; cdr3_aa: CASSLAGQGRNTQYF
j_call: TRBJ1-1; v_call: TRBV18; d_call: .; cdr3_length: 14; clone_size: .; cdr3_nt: TGTGCCAGCTCACCCCGGACAGCGAACACTGAAGCTTTCTTT; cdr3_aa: CASSPRTANTEAFF
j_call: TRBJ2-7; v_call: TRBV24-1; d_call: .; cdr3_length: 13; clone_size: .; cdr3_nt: TGTGCCACCAGTGCCCACGGGTACTACGAGCAGTACTTC; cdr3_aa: CATSAHGYYEQYF
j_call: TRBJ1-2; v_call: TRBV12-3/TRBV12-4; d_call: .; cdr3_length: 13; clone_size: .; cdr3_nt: TGTGCCAGCAGTTTCGCAGGAAACTATGGCTACACCTTC; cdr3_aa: CASSFAGNYGYTF
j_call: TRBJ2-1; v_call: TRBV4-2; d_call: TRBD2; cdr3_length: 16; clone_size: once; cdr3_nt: TGTGCCAGCAGCCTATCGACTAGCGGGACTCAAAATGAGCAGTTCTTC; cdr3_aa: CASSLSTSGTQNEQFF
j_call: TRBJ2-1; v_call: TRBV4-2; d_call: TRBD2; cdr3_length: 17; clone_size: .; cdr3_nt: TGTGCCAGCAGCCAAGGGGTAGCGGGAAGCTCCTACAATGAGCAGTTCTTC; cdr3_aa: CASSQGVAGSSYNEQFF